This T cell receptor beta chain came from a study of cytomegalovirus exposure and HLA in healthy donors. At the level of the study: One earlier analysis, a look at 150 million to 200 million T cells, found some 110 million unique TCR beta sequences. Study results and caveats: It was reported in a later analysis that an Asian-associated ancestry cluster showed fewer N-insertions than the roughly 660-donor mean. Across donors, most TCRs were seen rarely, yet some public ones were widespread.

The PCR used 60 Vbeta and 13 Jbeta primers. TCRdb's copy holds only in-frame clones and misses some; the assay was immunoSEQ multiplex PCR. Found here are 130,000 or so clones, roughly 82% of them singletons; the top ten hold approximately 4.2%. Regarding this clone: Its target is unknown.

Though probably carrying unrecorded immune exposures, donors were nominally healthy at sampling. Germline V gene sequence: CDR1 MNHNS, CDR2 SASEGT. Trimming left V 7 bases short and J 7 bases short, with 13 bases between. CDR3 length: 13 residues. The sequencing input was PBMCs. This rearrangement joins TRBV6-1 to TRBJ2-2, with a weak D call TRBD1 (5 bases). The receptor was isolated from a male donor in good health and CMV-seropositive. CDR3 region: CASTKGMVGELFF. In DNA, the CDR3 is TGTGCCAGCACAAAGGGGATGGTCGGGGAGCTGTTTTTT.